A single sample is the source of the 8 T cell receptor beta chains below, sequenced in a study of T-cell memory formation after mild COVID-19. MiXCR, run by TCRdb on the 5' RACE reads, gives a single entry per CDR3 protein. The sample lists 95,000 to 120,000 distinct CDR3 sequences; about 24% were seen once. Sequencing was carried out using PBMCs or a T cell subset sorted from them (not recorded which). The receptors stem from a man aged 18 to 29 who had mild COVID-19 (a few samples of this study predate the infection). Cell type and time point are not known.

This clonotype was found a few times. The chain carries TRBV7-8 and TRBJ2-1; the match to TRBD2 covers 8 bases. After removal of 5 bases from V and 7 bases from J, the junction contained 13 bases not matched to a gene. Germline V gives CDR1 SGHVS, CDR2 FQNEAQ. The CDR3 extends over 16 amino acids. The CDR3 DNA is TGTGCCAGCAGCACCTTAGCGGGAAAGATTGAAAATGAGCAGTTCTTC. It encodes CASSTLAGKIENEQFF.

The J gene is TRBJ2-7, the V gene TRBV7-9; no reliable D call. Germline CDR1 and CDR2: SEHNR and FQNEAQ (reference sequence). V shed 4 bases and J shed 4 bases, with 14 bases lying between them. The CDR3 extends over 14 amino acids. The CDR3 here is CASSSPRVGYEQYF. The CDR3, as DNA: TGTGCCAGCAGCTCCCCTCGGGTGGGGTACGAGCAGTACTTC. Full variable domain (rest looked up from reference TRBV7-9 and TRBJ2-7): DTGVSQNPRHKITKRGQNVTFRCDPISEHNRLYWYRQTLGQGPEFLTYFQNEAQLEKSRLLSDRFSAERPKGSFSTLEIQRTEQGDSAMYLCASSSPRVGYEQYFGPGTRLTVT.

V is TRBV9 and J is TRBJ2-1; 7 bases map to TRBD1. V was clipped by 2 bases and J by 0 bases; unmatched bases: 2. The germline V gene has CDR1 SGDLS and CDR2 YYNGEE. CDR3 size: 15 residues. This CDR3 reads CASSVRQGSYNEQFF. The CDR3, as DNA: TGTGCCAGCAGCGTGAGACAGGGCTCCTACAATGAGCAGTTCTTC. The full variable domain, rest sourced from reference TRBV9 and TRBJ2-1, is DSGVTQTPKHLITATGQRVTLRCSPRSGDLSVYWYQQSLDQGLQFLIQYYNGEERAKGNILERFSAQQFPDLHSELNLSSLELGDSALYFCASSVRQGSYNEQFFGPGTRLTVL.

This clonotype was detected only a few times. CDR3 amino acids: CASSPARTGNEKLFF. In DNA form, the CDR3 reads TGTGCCAGCAGCCCTGCCCGGACAGGGAATGAAAAACTGTTTTTT. V is TRBV7-9 and J is TRBJ1-4; 8 bases are shared with TRBD1. The V and J ends lost 5 bases and 5 bases, in that order; junction bases with no gene match: 7. The length of the CDR3 is 15 residues. CDR1 and CDR2 (germline): SEHNR, FQNEAQ (reference sequence).

This clonotype was recorded a few times. The J gene is TRBJ1-5, the V gene TRBV6-1; 7 bases match TRBD1. The CDR3 has 14 amino acids. Germline CDR1 is MNHNS and CDR2 is SASEGT. The J segment lost 8 bases and the V segment lost 3 bases, leaving 7 bases of the junction unmatched. The CDR3 DNA follows: TGTGCCAGCAGTGAGGGAGGGGGCATGGAGCCCCAGCATTTT. This encodes CASSEGGGMEPQHF.

V gene TRBV30 combines with J gene TRBJ2-7; the match to TRBD1 covers 9 bases. With V trimmed by 3 bases and J by 4 bases, 4 bases remained unmatched. Germline values: CDR1 GTSNPN, CDR2 SVGIG (reference sequence). The CDR3 has 13 residues. CDR3 residues: CAWRGQGSYEQYF. DNA for the CDR3: TGTGCCTGGAGAGGACAGGGGTCATACGAGCAGTACTTC.

The chain combines TRBV27 with TRBJ2-2; 7 bases agree with TRBD1. The V and J ends lost 2 bases and 4 bases, in that order; junction bases with no gene match: 7. The germline gives CDR1 MNHEY, CDR2 SMNVEV (reference sequence). CDR3 length equals 16 residues. CDR3 residues: CASSLVGTVLTGELFF. The CDR3 bases are TGTGCCAGCAGTTTAGTCGGGACAGTCCTCACCGGGGAGCTGTTTTTT.

This clonotype was detected ten times or more. The chain joins TRBV6-6 to TRBJ2-1; 8 bases align to TRBD2. The CDR3 totals 13 residues. With 6 bases clipped from V and 6 bases from J, the junction kept 4 bases outside the gene matches. The germline V gene encodes CDR1 MNHNY and CDR2 SVGAGI (reference sequence). The CDR3 is CASSSGLANEQFF. Written as DNA, the CDR3 is TGTGCCAGCAGCTCCGGACTAGCCAATGAGCAGTTCTTC.